Listed below are T cell receptor beta chains from one sample, sequenced in a study of shared clonotypes between healthy human individuals. TCRdb keeps only in-frame clones here, not all; method: immunoSEQ multiplex PCR. The sample shows about 1 million clones, 60% to 80% of them seen only once. Material for sequencing was memory CD4+ T cells sorted from blood. These receptors were taken from a man aged 18 to 30 in good health. The CDR3 runs from the conserved cysteine through the conserved F or W. A D gene is named only where the DNA matches it firmly. Clone size is shown for a subset of rows, as once, few, many or a class of expanded clone.

cdr3_nt cdr3_aa d_call j_call clone_size v_call
TGCGCCAGCAGCCAAGATCCGGCAGGGTTGGGGAAAAAACTGTTTTTT CASSQDPAGLGKKLFF . TRBJ1-4 . TRBV4-1
TGTGCCATCACTAGCGGGGTCGACAATGAGCAGTTCTTC CAITSGVDNEQFF TRBD2 TRBJ2-1 . TRBV10-3
TGCAGCGCAGGGAGGGGCAGCAATCAGCCCCAGCATTTT CSAGRGSNQPQHF . TRBJ1-5 . TRBV29-1
TGTGCCAGCAGCGTAGAGCCGGGACGGCTCACAGACTATGGCTACACCTTC CASSVEPGRLTDYGYTF . TRBJ1-2 . TRBV9
TGCGCCAGCAGTGAGTCGACGGGGCAAGAGACCCAGTACTTC CASSESTGQETQYF . TRBJ2-5 . TRBV10-1
TGCGCCAGCAGTGAGGCCATGGACTACGAGCAGTACTTC CASSEAMDYEQYF . TRBJ2-7 . TRBV10-1
TGCGCCAGCAGCCAAGCAAGGGGACACACAGATACGCAGTATTTT CASSQARGHTDTQYF . TRBJ2-3 . TRBV4-1
TGTGCCAGCAGCCAAGGGCCTCGGGGCCAGAGAGAGCAGTACTTC CASSQGPRGQREQYF . TRBJ2-7 many TRBV14
TGTGCCAGCAGCTTAAGCGGGGGGCCAACCGAGCAGTACTTC CASSLSGGPTEQYF TRBD2 TRBJ2-7 once TRBV7-9
TGCGCCAGCAGCCTGACAGGGGGCTCAGACTATGGCTACACCTTC CASSLTGGSDYGYTF TRBD1 TRBJ1-2 . TRBV4-1
TGTGCTAGTGGTTTGCGGACGGAGGGTCCCACAGATACGCAGTATTTT CASGLRTEGPTDTQYF . TRBJ2-3 . TRBV12-5
TGTGCCACCAAATCGGGGGGGCCATCCGAGCAGTACTTC CATKSGGPSEQYF TRBD2 TRBJ2-7 few TRBV19
TGTGCCAGCAGCTTAGGTCGAGAGACCCAGTACTTC CASSLGRETQYF . TRBJ2-5 . TRBV11-2
TGCAGCGTTTTTAGACAGAAGCTAGCATACGAGCAGTACTTC CSVFRQKLAYEQYF . TRBJ2-7 . TRBV29-1
TGCAGCGTTGAGCCGGCACACTCTGGAAACACCATATATTTT CSVEPAHSGNTIYF . TRBJ1-3 . TRBV29-1
TGTGCCAGCAGTGGGGGGGACAGGGGGCAAGTCACCATATATTTT CASSGGDRGQVTIYF TRBD1 TRBJ1-3 . TRBV6-1
TGTGCCAGCAGTCCACAGGGGACAAGGAACTATGGCTACACCTTC CASSPQGTRNYGYTF TRBD1 TRBJ1-2 few TRBV28
TGCAGCGTAACTAGCGGGGGGGGCACAGATACGCAGTATTTT CSVTSGGGTDTQYF TRBD2 TRBJ2-3 . TRBV29-1